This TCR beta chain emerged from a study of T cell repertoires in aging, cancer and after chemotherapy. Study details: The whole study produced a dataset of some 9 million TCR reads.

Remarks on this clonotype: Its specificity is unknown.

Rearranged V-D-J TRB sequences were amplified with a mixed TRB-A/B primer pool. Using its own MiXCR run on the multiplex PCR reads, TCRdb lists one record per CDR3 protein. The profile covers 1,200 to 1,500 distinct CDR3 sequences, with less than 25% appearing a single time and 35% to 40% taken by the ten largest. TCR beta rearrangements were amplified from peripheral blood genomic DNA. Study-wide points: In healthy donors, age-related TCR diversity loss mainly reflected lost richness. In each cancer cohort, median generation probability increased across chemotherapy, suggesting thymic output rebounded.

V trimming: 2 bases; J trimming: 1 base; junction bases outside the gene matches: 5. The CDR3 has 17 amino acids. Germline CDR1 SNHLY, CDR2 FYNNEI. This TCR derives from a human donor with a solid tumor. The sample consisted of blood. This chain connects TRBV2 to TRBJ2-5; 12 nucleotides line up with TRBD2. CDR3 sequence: CASSEHTSGGFQETQYF. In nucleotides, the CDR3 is TGTGCCAGCAGTGAACATACTAGCGGGGGGTTCCAAGAGACCCAGTACTTC. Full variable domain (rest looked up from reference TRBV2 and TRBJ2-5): EPEVTQTPSHQVTQMGQEVILRCVPISNHLYFYWYRQILGQKVEFLVSFYNNEISEKSEIFDDQFSVERPDGSNFTLKIRSTKLEDSAMYFCASSEHTSGGFQETQYFGPGTRLLVL.